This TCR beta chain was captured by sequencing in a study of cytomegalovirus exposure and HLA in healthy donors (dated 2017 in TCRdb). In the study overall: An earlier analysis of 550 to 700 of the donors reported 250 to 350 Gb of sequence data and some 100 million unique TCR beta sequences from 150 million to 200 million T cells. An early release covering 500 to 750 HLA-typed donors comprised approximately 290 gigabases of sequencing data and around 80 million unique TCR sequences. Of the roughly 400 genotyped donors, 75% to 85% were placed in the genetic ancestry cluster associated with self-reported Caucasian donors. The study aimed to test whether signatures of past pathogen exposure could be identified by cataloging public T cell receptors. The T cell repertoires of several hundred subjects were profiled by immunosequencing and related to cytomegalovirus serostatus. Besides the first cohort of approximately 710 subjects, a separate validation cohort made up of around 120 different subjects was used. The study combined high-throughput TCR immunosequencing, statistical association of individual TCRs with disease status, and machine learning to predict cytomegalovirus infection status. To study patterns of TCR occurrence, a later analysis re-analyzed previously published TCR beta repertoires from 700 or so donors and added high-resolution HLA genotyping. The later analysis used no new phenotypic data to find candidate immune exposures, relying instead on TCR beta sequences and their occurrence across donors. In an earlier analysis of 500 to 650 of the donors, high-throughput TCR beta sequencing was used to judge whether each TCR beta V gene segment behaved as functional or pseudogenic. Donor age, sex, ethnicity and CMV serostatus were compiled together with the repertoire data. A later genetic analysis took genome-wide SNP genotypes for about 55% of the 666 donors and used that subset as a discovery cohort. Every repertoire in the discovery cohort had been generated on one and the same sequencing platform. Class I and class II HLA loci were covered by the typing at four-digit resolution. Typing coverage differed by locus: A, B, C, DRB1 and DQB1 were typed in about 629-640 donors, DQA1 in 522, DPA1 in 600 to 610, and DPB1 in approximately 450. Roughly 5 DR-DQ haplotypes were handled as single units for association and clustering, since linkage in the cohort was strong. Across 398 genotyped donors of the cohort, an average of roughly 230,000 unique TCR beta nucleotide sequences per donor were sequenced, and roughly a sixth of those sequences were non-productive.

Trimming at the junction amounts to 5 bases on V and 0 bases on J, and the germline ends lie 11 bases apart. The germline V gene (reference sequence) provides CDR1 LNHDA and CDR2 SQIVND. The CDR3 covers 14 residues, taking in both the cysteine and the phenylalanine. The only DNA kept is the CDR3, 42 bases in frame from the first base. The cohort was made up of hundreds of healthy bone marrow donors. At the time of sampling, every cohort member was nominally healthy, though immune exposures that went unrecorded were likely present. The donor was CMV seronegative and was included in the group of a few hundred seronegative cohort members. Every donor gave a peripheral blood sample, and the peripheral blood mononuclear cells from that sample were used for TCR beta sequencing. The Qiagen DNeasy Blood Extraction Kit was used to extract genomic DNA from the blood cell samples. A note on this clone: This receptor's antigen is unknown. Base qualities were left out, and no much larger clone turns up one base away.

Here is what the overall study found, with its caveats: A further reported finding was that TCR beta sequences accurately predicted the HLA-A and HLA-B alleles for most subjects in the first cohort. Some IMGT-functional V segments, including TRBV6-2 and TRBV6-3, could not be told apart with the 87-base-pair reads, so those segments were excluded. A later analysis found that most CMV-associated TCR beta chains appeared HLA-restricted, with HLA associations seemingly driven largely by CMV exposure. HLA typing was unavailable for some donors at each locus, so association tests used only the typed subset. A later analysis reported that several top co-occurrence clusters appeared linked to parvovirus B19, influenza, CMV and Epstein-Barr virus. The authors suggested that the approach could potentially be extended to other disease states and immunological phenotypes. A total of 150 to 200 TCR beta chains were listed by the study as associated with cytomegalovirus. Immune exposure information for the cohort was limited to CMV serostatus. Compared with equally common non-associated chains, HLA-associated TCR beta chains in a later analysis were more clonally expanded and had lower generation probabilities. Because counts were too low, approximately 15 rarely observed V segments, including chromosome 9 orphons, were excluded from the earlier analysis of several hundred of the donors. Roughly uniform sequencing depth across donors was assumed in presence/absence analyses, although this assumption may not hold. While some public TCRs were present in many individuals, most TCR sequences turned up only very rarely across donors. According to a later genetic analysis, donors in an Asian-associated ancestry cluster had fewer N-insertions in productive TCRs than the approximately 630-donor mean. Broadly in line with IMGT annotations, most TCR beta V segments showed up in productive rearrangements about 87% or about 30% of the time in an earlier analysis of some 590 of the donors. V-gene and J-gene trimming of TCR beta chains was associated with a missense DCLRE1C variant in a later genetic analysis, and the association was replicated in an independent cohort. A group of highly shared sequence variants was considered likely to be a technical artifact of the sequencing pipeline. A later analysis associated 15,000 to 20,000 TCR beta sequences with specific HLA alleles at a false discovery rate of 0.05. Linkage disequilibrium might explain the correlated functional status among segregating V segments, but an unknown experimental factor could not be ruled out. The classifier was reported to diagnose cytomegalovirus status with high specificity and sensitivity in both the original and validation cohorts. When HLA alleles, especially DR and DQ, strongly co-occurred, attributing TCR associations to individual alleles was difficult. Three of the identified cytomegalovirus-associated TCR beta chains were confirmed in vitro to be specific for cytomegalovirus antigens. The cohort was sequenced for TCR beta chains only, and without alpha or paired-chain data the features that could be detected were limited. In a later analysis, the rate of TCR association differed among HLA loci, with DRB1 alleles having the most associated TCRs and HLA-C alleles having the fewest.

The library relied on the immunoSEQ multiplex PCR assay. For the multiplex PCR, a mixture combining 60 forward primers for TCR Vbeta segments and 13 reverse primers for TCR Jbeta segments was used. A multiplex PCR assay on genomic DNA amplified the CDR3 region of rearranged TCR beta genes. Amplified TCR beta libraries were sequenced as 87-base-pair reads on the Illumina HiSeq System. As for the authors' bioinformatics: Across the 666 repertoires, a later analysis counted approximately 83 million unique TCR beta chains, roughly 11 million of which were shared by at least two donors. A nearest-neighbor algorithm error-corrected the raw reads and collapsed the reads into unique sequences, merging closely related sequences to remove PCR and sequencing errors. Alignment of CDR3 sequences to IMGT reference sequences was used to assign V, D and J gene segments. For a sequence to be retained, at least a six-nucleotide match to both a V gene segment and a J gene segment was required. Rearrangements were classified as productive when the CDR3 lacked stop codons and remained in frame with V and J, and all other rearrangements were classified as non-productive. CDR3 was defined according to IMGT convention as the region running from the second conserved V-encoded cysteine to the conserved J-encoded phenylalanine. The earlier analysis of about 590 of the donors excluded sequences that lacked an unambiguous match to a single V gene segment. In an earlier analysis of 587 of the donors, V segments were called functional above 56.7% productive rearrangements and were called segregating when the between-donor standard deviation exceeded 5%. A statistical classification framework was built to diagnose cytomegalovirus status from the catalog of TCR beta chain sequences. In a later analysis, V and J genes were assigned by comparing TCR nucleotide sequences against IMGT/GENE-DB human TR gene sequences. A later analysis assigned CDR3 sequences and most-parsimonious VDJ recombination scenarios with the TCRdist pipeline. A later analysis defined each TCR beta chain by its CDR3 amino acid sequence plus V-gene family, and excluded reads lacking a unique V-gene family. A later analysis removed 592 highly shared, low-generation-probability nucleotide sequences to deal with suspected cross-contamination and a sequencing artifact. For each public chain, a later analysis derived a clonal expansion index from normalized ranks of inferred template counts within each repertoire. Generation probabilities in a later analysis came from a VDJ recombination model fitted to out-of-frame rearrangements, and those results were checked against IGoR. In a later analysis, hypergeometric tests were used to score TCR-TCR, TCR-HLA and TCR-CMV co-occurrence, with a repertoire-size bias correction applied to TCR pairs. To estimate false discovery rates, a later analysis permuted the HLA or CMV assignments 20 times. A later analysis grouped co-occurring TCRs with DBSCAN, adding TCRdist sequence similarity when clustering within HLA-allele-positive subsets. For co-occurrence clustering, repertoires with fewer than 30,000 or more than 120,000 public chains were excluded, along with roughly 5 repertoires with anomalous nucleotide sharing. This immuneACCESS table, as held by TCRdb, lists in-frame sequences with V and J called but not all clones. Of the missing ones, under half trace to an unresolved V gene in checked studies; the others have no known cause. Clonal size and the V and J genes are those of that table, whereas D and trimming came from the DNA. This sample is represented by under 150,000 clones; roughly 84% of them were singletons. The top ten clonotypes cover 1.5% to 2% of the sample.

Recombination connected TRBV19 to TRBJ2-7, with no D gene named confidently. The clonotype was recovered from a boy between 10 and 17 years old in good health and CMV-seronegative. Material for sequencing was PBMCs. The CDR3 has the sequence CASSWQTSSYEQYF. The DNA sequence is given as TGTGCCAGTAGTTGGCAGACAAGCTCCTACGAGCAGTACTTC.